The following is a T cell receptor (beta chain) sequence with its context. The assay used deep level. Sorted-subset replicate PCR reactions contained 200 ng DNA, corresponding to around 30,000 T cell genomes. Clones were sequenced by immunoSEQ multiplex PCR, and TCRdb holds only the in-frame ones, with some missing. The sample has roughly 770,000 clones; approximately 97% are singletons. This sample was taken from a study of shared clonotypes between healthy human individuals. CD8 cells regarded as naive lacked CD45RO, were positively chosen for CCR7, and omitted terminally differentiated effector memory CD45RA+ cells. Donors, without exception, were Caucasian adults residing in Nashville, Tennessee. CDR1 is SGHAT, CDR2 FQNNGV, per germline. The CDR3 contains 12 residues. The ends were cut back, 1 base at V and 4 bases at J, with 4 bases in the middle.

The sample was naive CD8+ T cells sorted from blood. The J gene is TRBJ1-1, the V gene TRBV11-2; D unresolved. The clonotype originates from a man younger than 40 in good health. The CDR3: CASSLVSTEAFF. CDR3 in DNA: TGTGCCAGCAGCTTAGTTTCCACTGAAGCTTTCTTT.